This T cell receptor beta chain derives from a study of monozygotic twins with cystic fibrosis. V lost 7 bases and J 0 bases, leaving 7 bases between the germline ends. CDR3 length: 13 amino acids. CDR1 and CDR2 from the germline V gene are LNHDA and SQIVND (reference sequence). Turning to this clone: No antigen is known for it.

Sequenced by immunoSEQ multiplex PCR; TCRdb stores in-frame clones only, minus some. Found here are tens of thousands of clones, 75% to 95% of them singletons; the top ten hold approximately 0.28%. The study's findings and limits: V usage most resembled the co-twin in 13 of 16 pairs. The repertoire was suggested to be naive-dominated, clonality median about 0.009. Unrelated CF individuals shared fewer identical clonotypes than monozygotic CF twins.

The TCR comes from a girl aged 2-10 years with cystic fibrosis. The gene calls are TRBV19 and TRBJ1-5; D is ambiguous. The sequencing sample was made of blood. The CDR3 bases are TGTGCCAGTACTGGCGGTAGCAATCAGCCCCAGCATTTT. Translated: CASTGGSNQPQHF.